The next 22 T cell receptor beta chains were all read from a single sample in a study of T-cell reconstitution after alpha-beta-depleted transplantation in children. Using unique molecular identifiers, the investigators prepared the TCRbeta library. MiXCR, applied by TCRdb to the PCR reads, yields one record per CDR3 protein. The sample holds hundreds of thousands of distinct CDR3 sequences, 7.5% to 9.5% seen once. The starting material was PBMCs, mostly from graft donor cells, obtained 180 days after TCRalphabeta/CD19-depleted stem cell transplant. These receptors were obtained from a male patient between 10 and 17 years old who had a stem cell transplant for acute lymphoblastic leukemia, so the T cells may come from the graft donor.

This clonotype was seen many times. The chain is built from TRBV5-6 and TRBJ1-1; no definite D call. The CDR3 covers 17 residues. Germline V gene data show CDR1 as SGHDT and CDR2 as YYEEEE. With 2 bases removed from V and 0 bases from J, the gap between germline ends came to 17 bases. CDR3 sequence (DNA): TGTGCCAGCAGCTTCCGGAGCCCGGTCTCTATGAACACTGAAGCTTTCTTT. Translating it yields CASSFRSPVSMNTEAFF.

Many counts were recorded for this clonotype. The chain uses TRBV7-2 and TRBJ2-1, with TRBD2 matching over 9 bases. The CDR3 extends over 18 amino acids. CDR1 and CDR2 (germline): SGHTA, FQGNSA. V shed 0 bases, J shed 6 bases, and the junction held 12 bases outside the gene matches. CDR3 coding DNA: TGTGCCAGCAGCTTAGCTTTCATCGGGACTAGCCGTATCAATGAGCAGTTCTTC. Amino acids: CASSLAFIGTSRINEQFF.

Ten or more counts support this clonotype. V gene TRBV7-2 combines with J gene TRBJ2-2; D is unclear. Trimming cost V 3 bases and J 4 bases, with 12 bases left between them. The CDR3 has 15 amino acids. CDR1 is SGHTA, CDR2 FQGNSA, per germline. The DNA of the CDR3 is TGTGCCAGCAGCTTTGAATCGAGGAGCACCGGGGAGCTGTTTTTT. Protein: CASSFESRSTGELFF.

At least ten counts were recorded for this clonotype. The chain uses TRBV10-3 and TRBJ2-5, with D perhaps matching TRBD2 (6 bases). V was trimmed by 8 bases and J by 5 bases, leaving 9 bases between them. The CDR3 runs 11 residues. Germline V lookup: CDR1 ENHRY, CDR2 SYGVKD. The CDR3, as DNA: TGTGCCATCCGGGGGACGGAGACCCAGTACTTC. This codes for CAIRGTETQYF.

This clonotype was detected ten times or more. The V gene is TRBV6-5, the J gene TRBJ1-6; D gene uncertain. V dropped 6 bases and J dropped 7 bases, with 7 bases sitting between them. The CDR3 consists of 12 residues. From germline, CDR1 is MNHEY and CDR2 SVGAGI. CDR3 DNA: TGTGCCAGCAGACTTGGGAATTCACCCCTCCACTTT. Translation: CASRLGNSPLHF.

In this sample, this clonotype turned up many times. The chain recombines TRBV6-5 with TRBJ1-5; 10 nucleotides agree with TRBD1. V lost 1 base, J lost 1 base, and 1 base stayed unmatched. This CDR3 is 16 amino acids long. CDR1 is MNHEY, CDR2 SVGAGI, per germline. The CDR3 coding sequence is TGTGCCAGCAGTTACTTGGACAGGGGGAGCAATCAGCCCCAGCATTTT. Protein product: CASSYLDRGSNQPQHF.

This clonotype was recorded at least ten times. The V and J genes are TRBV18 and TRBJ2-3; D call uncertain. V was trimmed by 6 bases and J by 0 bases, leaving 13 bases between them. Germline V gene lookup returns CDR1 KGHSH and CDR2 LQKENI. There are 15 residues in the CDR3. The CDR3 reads CASSIIGSSTDTQYF. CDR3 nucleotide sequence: TGTGCCAGCTCTATCATCGGGTCGAGCACAGATACGCAGTATTTT.

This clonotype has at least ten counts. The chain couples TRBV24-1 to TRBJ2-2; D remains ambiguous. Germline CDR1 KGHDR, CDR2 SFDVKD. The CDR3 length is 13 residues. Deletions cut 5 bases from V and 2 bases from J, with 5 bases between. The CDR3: CATSGANTGELFF. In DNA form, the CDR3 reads TGTGCCACCAGTGGGGCCAACACCGGGGAGCTGTTTTTT.

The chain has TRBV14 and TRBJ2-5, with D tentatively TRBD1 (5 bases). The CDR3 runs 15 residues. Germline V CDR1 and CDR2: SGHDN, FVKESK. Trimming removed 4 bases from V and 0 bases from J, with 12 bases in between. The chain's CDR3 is CASSPKGWYQETQYF. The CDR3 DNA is TGTGCCAGCAGCCCCAAGGGGTGGTACCAAGAGACCCAGTACTTC. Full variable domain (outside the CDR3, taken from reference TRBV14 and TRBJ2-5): EAGVTQFPSHSVIEKGQTVTLRCDPISGHDNLYWYRRVMGKEIKFLLHFVKESKQDESGMPNNRFLAERTGGTYSTLKVQPAELEDSGVYFCASSPKGWYQETQYFGPGTRLLVL.

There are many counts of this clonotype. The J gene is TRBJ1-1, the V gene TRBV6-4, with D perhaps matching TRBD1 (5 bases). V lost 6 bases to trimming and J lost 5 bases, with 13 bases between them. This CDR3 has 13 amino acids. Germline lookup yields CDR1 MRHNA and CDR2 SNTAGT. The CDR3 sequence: CASRGPARTEAFF. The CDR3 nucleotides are TGTGCCAGCAGGGGACCTGCCCGTACTGAAGCTTTCTTT.

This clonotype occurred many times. The CDR3 region is CASSRLAGVQETQYF. The CDR3 DNA follows: TGTGCCAGCAGTCGACTAGCGGGGGTGCAAGAGACCCAGTACTTC. J is TRBJ2-5 and V is TRBV12-3 or TRBV12-4, with 12 bases that match TRBD2. CDR3 length: 15 residues. V shed 5 bases and J 2 bases; nucleotides not matched to a gene: 3.

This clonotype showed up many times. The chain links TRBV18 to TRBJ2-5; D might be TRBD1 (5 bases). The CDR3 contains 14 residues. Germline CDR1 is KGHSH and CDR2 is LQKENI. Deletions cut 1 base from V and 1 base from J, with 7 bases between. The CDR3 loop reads CASSPQGIQETQYF. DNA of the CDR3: TGTGCCAGCTCACCACAGGGGATCCAAGAGACCCAGTACTTC.

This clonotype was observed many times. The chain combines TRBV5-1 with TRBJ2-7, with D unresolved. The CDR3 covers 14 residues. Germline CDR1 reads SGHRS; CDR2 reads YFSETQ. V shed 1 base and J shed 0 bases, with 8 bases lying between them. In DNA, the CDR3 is TGCGCCAGCAGCTTGCCAGAGAGCTCCTACGAGCAGTACTTC. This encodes CASSLPESSYEQYF.

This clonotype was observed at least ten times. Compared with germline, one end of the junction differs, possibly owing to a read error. In nucleotides, the CDR3 is TGCGCCAGCAGCTTTGGGGGAGGCACCGGGGAGCTGTTTTTT. Amino acids: CASSFGGGTGELFF. V and J are TRBV7-3 and TRBJ2-2, with D possibly TRBD2 on 6 matching bases. The germline gives CDR1 SGHTA, CDR2 FQGTGA. The length of the CDR3 is 14 residues.

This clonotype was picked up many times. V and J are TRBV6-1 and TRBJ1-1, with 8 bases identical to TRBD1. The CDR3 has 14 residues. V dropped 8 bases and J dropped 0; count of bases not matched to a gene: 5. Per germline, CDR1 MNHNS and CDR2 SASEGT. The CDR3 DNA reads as TGTGCCAGCTTCCGGGGACAGGTGAACACTGAAGCTTTCTTT. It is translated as CASFRGQVNTEAFF.

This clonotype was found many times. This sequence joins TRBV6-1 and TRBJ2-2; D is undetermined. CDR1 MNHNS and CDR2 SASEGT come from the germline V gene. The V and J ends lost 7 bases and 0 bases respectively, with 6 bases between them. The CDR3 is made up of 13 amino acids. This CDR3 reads CASKASNTGELFF. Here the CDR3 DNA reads TGTGCCAGCAAGGCCTCGAACACCGGGGAGCTGTTTTTT.

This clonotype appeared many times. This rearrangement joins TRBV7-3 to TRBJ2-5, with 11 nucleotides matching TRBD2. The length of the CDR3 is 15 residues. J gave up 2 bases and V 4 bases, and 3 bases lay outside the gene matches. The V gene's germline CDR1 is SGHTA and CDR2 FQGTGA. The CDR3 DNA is TGTGCCAGCAGCTCGGGACTAGCGGTACAAGAGACCCAGTACTTC. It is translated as CASSSGLAVQETQYF.

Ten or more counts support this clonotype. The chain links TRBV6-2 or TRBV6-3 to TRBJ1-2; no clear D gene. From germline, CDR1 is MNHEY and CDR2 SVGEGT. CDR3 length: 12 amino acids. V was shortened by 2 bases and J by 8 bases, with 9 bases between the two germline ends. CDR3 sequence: CASSYPLWGYTF. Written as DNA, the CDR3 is TGTGCCAGCAGTTACCCCCTTTGGGGCTACACCTTC.

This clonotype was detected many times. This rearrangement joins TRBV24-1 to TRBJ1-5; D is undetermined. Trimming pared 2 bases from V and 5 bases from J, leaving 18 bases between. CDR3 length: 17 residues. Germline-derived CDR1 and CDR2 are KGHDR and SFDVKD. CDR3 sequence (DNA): TGTGCCACCAGTGATTCGTCGGCTGTCAGGAACCATCAGCCCCAGCATTTT. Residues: CATSDSSAVRNHQPQHF.

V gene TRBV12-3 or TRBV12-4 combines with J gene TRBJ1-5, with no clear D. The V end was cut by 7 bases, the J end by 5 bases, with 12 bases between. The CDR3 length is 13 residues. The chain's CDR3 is CASTFGRDQPQHF. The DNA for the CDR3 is TGTGCCAGCACTTTTGGTCGAGATCAGCCCCAGCATTTT.

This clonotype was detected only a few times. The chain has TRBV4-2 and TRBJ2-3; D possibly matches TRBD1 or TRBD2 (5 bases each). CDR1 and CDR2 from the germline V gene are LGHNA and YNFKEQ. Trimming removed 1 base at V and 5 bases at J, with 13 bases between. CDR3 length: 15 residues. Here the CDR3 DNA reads TGTGCCAGCAGCCAAGGGGACGGTGGGCAAGATACGCAGTATTTT. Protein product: CASSQGDGGQDTQYF.

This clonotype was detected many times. CDR3 sequence (DNA): TGTGCCAGCAGCCTGGACTACCGCAACACAGATACGCAGTATTTT. Translated: CASSLDYRNTDTQYF. V is TRBV11-2 and J is TRBJ2-3, with D tentatively TRBD2 (6 bases). Trimming took off 5 bases at V and 2 bases at J, with 14 bases between the two ends. The V gene's germline CDR1 is SGHAT and CDR2 FQNNGV. The CDR3 sequence is 15 residues long. Looking up the rest from reference TRBV11-2 and TRBJ2-3 gives the full variable domain: EAGVAQSPRYKIIEKRQSVAFWCNPISGHATLYWYQQILGQGPKLLIQFQNNGVVDDSQLPKDRFSAERLKGVDSTLKIQPAKLEDSAVYLCASSLDYRNTDTQYFGPGTRLTVL.